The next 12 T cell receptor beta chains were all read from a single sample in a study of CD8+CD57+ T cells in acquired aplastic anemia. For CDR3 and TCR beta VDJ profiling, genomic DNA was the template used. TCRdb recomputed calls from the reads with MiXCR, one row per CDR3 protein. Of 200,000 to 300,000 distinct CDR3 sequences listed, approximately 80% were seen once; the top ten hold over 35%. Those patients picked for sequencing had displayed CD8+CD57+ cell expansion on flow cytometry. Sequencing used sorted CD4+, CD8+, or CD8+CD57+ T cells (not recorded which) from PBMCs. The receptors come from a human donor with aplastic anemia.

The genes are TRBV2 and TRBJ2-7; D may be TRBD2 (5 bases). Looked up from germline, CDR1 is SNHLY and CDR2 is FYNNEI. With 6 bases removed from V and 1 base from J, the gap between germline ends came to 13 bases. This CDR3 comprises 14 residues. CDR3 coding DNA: TGTGCCAGCAGCGGCCGGGGTAGATCCTACGAGCAGTACTTC. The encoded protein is CASSGRGRSYEQYF.

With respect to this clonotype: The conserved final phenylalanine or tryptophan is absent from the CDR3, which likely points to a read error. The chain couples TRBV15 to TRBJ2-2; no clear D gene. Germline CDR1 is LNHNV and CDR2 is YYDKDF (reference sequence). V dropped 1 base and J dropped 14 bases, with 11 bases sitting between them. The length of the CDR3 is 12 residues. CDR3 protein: CATSRGPGQLFL. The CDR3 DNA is TGTGCCACCAGCAGAGGACCCGGCCAACTGTTTCTT.

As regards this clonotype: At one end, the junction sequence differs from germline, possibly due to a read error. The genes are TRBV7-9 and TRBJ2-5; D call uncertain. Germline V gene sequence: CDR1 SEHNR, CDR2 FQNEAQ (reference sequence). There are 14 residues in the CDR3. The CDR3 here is CASSLGGSHETHVF. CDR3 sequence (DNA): TGTGCCAGCAGCTTAGGCGGTAGCCACGAGACCCACGTCTTC.

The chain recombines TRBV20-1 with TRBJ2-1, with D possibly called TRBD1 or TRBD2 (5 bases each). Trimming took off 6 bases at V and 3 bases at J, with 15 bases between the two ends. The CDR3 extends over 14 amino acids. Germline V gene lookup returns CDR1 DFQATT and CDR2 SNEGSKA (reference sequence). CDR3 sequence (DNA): TGCAGTGCCAGTAGTTGGGGACGCTACAATGAGCAGTTCTTC. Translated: CSASSWGRYNEQFF.

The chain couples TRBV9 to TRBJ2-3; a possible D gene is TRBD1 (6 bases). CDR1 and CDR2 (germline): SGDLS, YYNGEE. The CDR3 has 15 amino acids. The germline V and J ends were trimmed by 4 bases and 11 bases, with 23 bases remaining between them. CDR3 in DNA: TGTGCCAGCAGCCCCAGAATGGGGTGGGACAATGAGCAGTATTTT. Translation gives CASSPRMGWDNEQYF.

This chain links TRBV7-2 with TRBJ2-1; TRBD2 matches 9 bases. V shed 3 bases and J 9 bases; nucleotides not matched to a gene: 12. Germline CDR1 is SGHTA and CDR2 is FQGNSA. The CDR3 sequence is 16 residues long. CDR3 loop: CASSFQRGGGGAEQFF. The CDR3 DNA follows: TGTGCCAGCAGCTTTCAAAGAGGCGGGGGGGGGGCTGAGCAGTTCTTC.

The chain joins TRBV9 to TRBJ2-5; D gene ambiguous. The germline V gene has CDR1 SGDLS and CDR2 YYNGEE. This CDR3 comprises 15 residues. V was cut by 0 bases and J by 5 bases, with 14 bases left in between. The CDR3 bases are TGTGCCAGCAGCGTAGGTTCCGGTACGAAGGAGACCCAGTACTTC. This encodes CASSVGSGTKETQYF.

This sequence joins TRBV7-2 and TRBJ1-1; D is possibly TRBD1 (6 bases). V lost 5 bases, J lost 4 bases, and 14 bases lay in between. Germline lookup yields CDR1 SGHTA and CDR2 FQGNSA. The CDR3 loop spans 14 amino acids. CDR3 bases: TGTGCCAGCAGCGTAAACAGGGTGAGCACTGAAGCTTTCTTT. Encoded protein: CASSVNRVSTEAFF.

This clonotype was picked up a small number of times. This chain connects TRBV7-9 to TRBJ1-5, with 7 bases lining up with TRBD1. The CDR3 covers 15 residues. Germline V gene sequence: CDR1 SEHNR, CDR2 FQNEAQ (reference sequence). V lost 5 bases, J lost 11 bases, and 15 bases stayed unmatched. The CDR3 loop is CASSPQGTWGETQHF. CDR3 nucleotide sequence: TGTGCCAGCAGCCCACAGGGGACCTGGGGAGAGACCCAGCATTTT.

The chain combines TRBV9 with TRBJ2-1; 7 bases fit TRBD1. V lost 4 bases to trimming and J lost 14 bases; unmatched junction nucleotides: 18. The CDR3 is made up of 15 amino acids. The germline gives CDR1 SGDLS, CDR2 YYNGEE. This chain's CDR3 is CASSMGDRQDGNKFF. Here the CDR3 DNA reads TGTGCCAGCAGCATGGGGGACAGACAGGACGGAAACAAGTTCTTC.

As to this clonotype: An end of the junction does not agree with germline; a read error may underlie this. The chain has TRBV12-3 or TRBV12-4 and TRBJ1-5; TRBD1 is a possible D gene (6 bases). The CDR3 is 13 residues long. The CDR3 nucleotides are TGCGCCAGCAGCCACTCAGGGGCTCAGCCCCAGCATTTT. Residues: CASSHSGAQPQHF.

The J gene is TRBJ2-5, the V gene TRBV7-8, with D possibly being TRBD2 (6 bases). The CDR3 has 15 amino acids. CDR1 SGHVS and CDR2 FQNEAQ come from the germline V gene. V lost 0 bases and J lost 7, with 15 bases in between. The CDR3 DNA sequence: TGTGCCAGCAGCTTAGCGGGCGGGACCGATGCGACCCAGTACTTC. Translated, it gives CASSLAGGTDATQYF.